This TCR beta chain stems from a study of regulatory T cells in long-lasting Graves disease. Regarding time point: persistent/refractory GD, antithyroid drugs over 5 years with positive TRAb. From RNA extracted from PBMCs, the TCR library was made. Patients were enrolled at an endocrinology department in Xi'an, China. Arm-PCR of CDR3 regions with iRepertoire HTBI primers generated TCR beta libraries. TCRdb called the multiplex PCR reads again in MiXCR, with one record for every CDR3 protein. Among 700,000 or so distinct CDR3 sequences, around 30% were seen once, and the ten largest hold 40% to 55%. Worth noting for this clonotype: Its antigen is currently unknown.

The CDR3 is 11 amino acids. CDR1 is DFQATT and CDR2 is SNEGSKA in the germline V gene (reference sequence). Trimming removed 6 bases from V and 4 bases from J, with 9 bases in between. Points from the study as a whole: Clonotypes that were public and shared totalled approximately 3,000 in persistent patients versus over 800 in new patients. Rather than thyroid tissue, only peripheral blood underwent study. Persistent disease was associated with favored TRBV28 usage and with favored use of TRBJ1-2 and TRBJ2-5.

The starting material was peripheral blood mononuclear cells (PBMCs), obtained when the disease was refractory, from a patient treated with antithyroid drugs. This sequence was found in a female donor with Graves disease. The chain has TRBV20-1 and TRBJ1-2; D not resolved. CDR3 region: CSARKVYGYTF. DNA of the CDR3: TGCAGTGCCCGAAAGGTCTATGGCTACACCTTC.